Listed here are 5 T cell receptor beta chains from one sample, sequenced in a study of shared clonotypes between healthy human individuals. The repertoire was sequenced with immunoSEQ multiplex PCR; TCRdb's copy has only in-frame clones and lacks some. The sample yields roughly 2.4 million clones, around 95% seen once. Input material: naive CD4+ T cells sorted from blood. This sample's subset: CD45RA+ positively selected. These receptors were collected from a man in his late teens or twenties in good health.

V gene TRBV30 combines with J gene TRBJ2-5; the D gene is possibly TRBD2 (5 bases). Trimming took 2 bases from V and 4 from J, leaving 11 bases between them. From germline, CDR1 is GTSNPN and CDR2 SVGIG (reference sequence). This CDR3 contains 13 residues. The CDR3 reads CAWSSGLGETQYF. The CDR3 DNA reads as TGTGCCTGGAGTAGCGGTCTAGGAGAGACCCAGTACTTC.

The rearrangement links TRBV9 to TRBJ1-2; D is unclear. Germline V gives CDR1 SGDLS, CDR2 YYNGEE. The CDR3 runs 13 residues. V was trimmed by 0 bases and J by 9 bases, leaving 12 bases between them. In DNA, the CDR3 is TGTGCCAGCAGCGTAGGGCCAGGAACCCGCTACACCTTC. It translates to CASSVGPGTRYTF. Complete variable domain (other parts from reference TRBV9 and TRBJ1-2): DSGVTQTPKHLITATGQRVTLRCSPRSGDLSVYWYQQSLDQGLQFLIQYYNGEERAKGNILERFSAQQFPDLHSELNLSSLELGDSALYFCASSVGPGTRYTFGSGTRLTVV.

The V and J genes are TRBV27 and TRBJ2-7; 12 bases match TRBD2. The CDR3 is made up of 16 amino acids. With 4 bases clipped from V and 5 bases from J, the junction kept 9 bases outside the gene matches. Per germline, CDR1 MNHEY and CDR2 SMNVEV (reference sequence). CDR3 sequence reads: CASSSSTSGGINEQYF. Written as DNA, the CDR3 is TGTGCCAGCAGTTCGTCGACTAGCGGGGGAATAAACGAGCAGTACTTC.

The chain combines TRBV6-5 with TRBJ2-2, with D hard to call. The CDR3 is made up of 13 amino acids. V lost 4 bases and J 5 bases, leaving 8 bases between the germline ends. The germline V gene has CDR1 MNHEY and CDR2 SVGAGI. In nucleotides, the CDR3 is TGTGCCAGCAGTTTGAGACGGACCGGGGAGCTGTTTTTT. It yields the protein CASSLRRTGELFF.

The rearrangement joins TRBV25-1 to TRBJ2-7; the D gene is possibly TRBD1 (6 bases). CDR3 length equals 13 residues. Trimming left V 4 bases short and J 5 bases short, with 12 bases between. Germline-derived CDR1 and CDR2 are MGHDK and SYGVNS. CDR3 coding DNA: TGTGCCAGCAGTGGGCAGGGGCTAGACGAGCAGTACTTC. This encodes CASSGQGLDEQYF.